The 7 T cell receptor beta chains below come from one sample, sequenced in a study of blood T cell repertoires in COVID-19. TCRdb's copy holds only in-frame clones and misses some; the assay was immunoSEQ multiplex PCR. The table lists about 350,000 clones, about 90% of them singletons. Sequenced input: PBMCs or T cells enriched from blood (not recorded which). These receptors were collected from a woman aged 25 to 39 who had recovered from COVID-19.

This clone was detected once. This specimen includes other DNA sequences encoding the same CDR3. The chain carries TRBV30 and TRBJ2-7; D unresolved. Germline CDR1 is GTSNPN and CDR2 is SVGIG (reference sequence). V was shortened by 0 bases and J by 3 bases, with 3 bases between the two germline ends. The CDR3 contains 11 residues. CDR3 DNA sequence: TGTGCCTGGAGTGTACTCTACGAGCAGTACTTC. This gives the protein CAWSVLYEQYF.

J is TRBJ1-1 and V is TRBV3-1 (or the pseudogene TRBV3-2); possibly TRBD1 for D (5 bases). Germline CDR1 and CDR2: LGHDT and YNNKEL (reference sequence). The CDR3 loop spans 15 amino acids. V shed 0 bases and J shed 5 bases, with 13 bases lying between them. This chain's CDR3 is CASSQDAGVGTEAFF. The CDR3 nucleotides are TGTGCCAGCAGCCAAGATGCGGGGGTAGGTACTGAAGCTTTCTTT.

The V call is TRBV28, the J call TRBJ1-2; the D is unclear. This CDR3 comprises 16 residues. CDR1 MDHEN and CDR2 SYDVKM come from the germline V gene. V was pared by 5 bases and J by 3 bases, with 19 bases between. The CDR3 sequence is CASSEEANLSHYGYTF. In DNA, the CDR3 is TGTGCCAGCAGTGAGGAAGCCAACCTCTCACACTATGGCTACACCTTC.

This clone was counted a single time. CDR3 region: CSVREPTGSEQYF. CDR3 coding DNA: TGCAGCGTCCGAGAACCTACAGGTAGCGAGCAGTACTTC. The chain recombines TRBV29-1 with TRBJ2-7; weak D call: TRBD1 (5 bases). Trimming took 6 bases from V and 6 from J, leaving 18 bases between them. The germline V gene encodes CDR1 SQVTM and CDR2 ANQGSEA. The CDR3 length is 13 residues.

In nucleotides, the CDR3 is TGTGCCAGCAGTTACGGGACAGGGGATAATGAAAAACTGTTTTTT. Its protein product is CASSYGTGDNEKLFF. The gene calls are TRBV6-5 and TRBJ1-4, with TRBD1 matching over 10 bases. The CDR3 runs 15 residues. Germline assignment: CDR1 MNHEY and CDR2 SVGAGI. V shed 2 bases, J shed 4 bases, and the junction held 1 base outside the gene matches.

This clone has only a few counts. The CDR3 DNA sequence: TGCGCCAGCAGTCAATACCTAGGCAGTTCTAACTATGGCTACACCTTC. It codes for CASSQYLGSSNYGYTF. The rearrangement uses TRBV23-1 and TRBJ1-2; no clear D gene. TRBV23-1 is an ORF, with its function uncertain. V was cut by 1 base and J by 0 bases, with 12 bases left in between. The CDR3 length is 16 residues.

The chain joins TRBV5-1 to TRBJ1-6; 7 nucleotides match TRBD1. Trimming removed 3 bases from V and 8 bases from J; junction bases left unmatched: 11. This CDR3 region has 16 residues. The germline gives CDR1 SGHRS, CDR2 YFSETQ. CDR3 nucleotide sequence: TGCGCCAGCAGCTCGGACCCCAAGGGGGCTCATTCACCCCTCCACTTT. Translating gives CASSSDPKGAHSPLHF.